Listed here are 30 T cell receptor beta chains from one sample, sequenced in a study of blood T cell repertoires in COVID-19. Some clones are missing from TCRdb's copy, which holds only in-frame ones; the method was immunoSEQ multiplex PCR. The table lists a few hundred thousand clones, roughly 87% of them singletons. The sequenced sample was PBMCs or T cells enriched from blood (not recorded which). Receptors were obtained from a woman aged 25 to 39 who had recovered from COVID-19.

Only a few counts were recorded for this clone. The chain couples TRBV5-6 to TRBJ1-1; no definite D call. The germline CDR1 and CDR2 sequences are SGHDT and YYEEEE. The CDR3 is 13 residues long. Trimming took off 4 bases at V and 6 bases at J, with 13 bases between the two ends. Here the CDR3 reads CASSPGGGPEAFF. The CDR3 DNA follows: TGTGCCAGCAGCCCGGGAGGTGGGCCTGAAGCTTTCTTT.

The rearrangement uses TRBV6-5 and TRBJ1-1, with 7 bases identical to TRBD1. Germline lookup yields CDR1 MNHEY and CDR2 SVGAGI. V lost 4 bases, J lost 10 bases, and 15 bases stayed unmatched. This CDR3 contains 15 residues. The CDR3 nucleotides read TGTGCCAGCAGTTCCGTCGGGACAGCCATCTGGGGAGCTTTCTTT. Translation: CASSSVGTAIWGAFF.

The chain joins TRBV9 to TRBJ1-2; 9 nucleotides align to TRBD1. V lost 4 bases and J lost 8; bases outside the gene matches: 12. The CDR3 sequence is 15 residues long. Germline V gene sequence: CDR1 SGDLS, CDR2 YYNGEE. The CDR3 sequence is CASSPQQGARVGYTF. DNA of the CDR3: TGTGCCAGCAGCCCCCAACAGGGGGCGCGGGTCGGCTACACCTTC.

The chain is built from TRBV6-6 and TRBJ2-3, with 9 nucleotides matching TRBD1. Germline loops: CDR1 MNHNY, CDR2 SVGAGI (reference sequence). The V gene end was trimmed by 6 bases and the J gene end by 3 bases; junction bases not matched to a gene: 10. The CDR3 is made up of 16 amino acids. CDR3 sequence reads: CASSKVVGTGTDTQYF. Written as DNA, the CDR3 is TGTGCCAGCAGCAAGGTAGTCGGGACAGGGACAGATACGCAGTATTTT.

Here the CDR3 reads CASTPTYSGNTIYF. CDR3 DNA: TGTGCCAGCACTCCGACATACTCTGGAAACACCATATATTTT. The gene calls are TRBV6-5 and TRBJ1-3; D ambiguous. Germline-derived CDR1 and CDR2 are MNHEY and SVGAGI. V was trimmed by 7 bases and J by 0 bases, leaving 10 bases between them. CDR3 length: 14 amino acids.

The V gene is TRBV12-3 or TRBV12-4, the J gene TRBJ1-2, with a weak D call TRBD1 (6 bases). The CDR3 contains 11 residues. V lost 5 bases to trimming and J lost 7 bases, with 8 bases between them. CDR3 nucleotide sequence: TGTGCCAGCAGTCAGGGGAGTGGCTACACCTTC. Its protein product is CASSQGSGYTF.

CDR3: CATSFAAGGLRETQYF. The CDR3 region has the DNA TGTGCCACCAGTTTTGCGGCGGGGGGGCTTCGGGAGACCCAGTACTTC. This chain uses TRBV24-1 with TRBJ2-5; 9 bases are shared with TRBD2. The CDR3 loop spans 16 amino acids. V shed 6 bases, J shed 5 bases, and the junction held 12 bases outside the gene matches. Germline CDR1 and CDR2: KGHDR and SFDVKD.

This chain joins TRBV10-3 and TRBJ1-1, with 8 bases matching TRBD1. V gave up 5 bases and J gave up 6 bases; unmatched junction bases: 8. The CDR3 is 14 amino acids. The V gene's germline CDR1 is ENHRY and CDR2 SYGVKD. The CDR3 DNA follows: TGTGCCATCAGTATCCAGGGGGCTGCCGCTGAAGCTTTCTTT. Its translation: CAISIQGAAAEAFF.

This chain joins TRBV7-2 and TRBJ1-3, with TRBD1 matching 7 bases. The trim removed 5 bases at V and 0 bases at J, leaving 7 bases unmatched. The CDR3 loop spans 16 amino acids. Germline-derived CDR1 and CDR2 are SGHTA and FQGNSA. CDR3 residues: CASSPWTGSSGNTIYF. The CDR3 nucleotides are TGTGCCAGCAGCCCCTGGACAGGAAGCTCTGGAAACACCATATATTTT.

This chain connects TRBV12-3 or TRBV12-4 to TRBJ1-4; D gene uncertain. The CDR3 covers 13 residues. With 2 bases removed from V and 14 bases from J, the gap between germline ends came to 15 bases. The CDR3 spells CASSLSQLGDLFF. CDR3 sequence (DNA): TGTGCCAGCAGTTTATCTCAGCTCGGGGATCTGTTTTTT.

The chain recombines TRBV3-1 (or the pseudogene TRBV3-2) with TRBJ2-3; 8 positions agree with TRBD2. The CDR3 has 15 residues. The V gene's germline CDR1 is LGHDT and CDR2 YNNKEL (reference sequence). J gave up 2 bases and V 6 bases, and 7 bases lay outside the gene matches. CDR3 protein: CASRVAGTHTDTQYF. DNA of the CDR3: TGTGCCAGCAGGGTAGCGGGGACGCACACAGATACGCAGTATTTT.

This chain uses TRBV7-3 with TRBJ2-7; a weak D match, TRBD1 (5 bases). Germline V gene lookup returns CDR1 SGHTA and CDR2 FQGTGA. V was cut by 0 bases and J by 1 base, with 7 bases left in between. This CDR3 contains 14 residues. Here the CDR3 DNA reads TGTGCCAGCAGCTTAACGGGGCCTTCCTACGAGCAGTACTTC. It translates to CASSLTGPSYEQYF.

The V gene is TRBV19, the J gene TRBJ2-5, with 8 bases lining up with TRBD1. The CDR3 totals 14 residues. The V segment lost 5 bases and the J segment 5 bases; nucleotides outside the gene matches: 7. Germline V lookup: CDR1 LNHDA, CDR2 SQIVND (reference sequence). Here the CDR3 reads CASSFGQGKETQYF. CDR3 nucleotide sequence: TGTGCCAGTAGTTTTGGACAGGGCAAGGAGACCCAGTACTTC.

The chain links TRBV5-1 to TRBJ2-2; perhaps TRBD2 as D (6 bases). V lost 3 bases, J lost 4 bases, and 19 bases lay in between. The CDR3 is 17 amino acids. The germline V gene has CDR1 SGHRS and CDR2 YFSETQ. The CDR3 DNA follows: TGCGCCAGCAGCTCAGGACTACTCCCTGGGGCCACCGGGGAGCTGTTTTTT. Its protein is CASSSGLLPGATGELFF.

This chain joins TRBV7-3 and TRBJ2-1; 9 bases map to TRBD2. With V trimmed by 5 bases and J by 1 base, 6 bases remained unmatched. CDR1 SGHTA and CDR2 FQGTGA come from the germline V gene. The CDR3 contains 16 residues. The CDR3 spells CASSPQAGGSYNEQFF. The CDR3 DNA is TGTGCCAGCAGCCCCCAAGCGGGGGGTTCCTACAATGAGCAGTTCTTC.

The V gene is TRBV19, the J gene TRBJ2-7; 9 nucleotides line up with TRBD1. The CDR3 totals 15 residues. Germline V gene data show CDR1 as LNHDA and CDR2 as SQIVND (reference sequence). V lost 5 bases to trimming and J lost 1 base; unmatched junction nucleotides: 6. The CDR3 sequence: CASSDGQGFSYEQYF. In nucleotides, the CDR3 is TGTGCCAGTAGTGACGGACAGGGGTTTTCCTACGAGCAGTACTTC.

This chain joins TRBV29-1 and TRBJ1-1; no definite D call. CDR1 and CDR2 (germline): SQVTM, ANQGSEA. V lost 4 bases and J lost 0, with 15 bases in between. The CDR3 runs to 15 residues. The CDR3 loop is CSVVGPGKLNTEAFF. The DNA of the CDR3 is TGCAGCGTTGTAGGTCCCGGGAAATTGAACACTGAAGCTTTCTTT.

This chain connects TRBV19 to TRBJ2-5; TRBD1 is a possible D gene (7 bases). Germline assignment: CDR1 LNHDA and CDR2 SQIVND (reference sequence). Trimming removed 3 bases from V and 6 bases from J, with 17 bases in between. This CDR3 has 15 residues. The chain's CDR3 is CASSMRDSHGQTQYF. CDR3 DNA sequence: TGTGCCAGTAGTATGCGGGACAGCCATGGCCAGACCCAGTACTTC.

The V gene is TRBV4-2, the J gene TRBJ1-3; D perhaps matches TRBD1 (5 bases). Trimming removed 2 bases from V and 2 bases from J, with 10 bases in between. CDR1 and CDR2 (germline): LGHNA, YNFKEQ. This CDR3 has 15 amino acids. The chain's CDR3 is CASSQHAGTGNTIYF. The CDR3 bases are TGTGCCAGCAGCCAACACGCAGGGACTGGAAACACCATATATTTT.

CDR3 region: CASSLDGQDNSPLHF. DNA of the CDR3: TGCGCCAGCAGCTTGGATGGCCAGGATAATTCACCCCTCCACTTT. This chain connects TRBV5-1 to TRBJ1-6; the D is unclear. The CDR3 runs 15 residues. Germline assignment: CDR1 SGHRS and CDR2 YFSETQ. The germline V and J ends were trimmed by 0 bases and 5 bases, with 9 bases remaining between them. Based on the CDR3 plus reference TRBV5-1 and TRBJ1-6, the full variable domain is KAGVTQTPRYLIKTRGQQVTLSCSPISGHRSVSWYQQTPGQGLQFLFEYFSETQRNKGNFPGRFSGRQFSNSRSEMNVSTLELGDSALYLCASSLDGQDNSPLHFGNGTRLTVT.

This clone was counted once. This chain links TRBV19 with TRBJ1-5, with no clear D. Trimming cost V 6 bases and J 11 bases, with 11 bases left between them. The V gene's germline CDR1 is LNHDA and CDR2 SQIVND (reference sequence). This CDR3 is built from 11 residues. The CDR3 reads CASSPGVAQHF. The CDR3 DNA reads TGTGCCAGTAGCCCAGGTGTTGCCCAGCATTTT.

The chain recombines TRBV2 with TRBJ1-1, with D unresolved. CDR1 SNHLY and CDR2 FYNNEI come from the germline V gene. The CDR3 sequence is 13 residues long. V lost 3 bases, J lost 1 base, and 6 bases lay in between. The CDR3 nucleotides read TGTGCCAGCAGTGAGAGACAGAACACTGAAGCTTTCTTT. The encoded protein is CASSERQNTEAFF.

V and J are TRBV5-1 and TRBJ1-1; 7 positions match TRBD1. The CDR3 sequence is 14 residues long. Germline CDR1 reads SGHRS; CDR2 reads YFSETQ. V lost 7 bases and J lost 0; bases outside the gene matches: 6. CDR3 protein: CASSPGQMNTEAFF. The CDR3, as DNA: TGCGCCAGCTCTCCGGGACAGATGAACACTGAAGCTTTCTTT.

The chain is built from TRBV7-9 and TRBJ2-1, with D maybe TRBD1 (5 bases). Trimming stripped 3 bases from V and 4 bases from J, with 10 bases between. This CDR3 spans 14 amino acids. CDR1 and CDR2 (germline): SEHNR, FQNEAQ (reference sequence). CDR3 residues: CASSFDDSYNEQFF. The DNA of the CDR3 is TGTGCCAGCAGCTTTGATGACAGTTACAATGAGCAGTTCTTC.

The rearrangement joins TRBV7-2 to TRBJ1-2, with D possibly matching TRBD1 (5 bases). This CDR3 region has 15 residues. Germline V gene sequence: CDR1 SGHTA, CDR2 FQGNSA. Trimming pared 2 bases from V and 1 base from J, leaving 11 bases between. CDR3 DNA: TGTGCCAGCAGCTTATCGCGGCAGGGTAACTATGGCTACACCTTC. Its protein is CASSLSRQGNYGYTF.

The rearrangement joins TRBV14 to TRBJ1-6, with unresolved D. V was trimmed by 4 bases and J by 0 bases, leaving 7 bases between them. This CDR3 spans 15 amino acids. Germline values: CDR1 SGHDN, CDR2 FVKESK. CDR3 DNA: TGTGCCAGCAGCCTAAGCAACTCCTATAATTCACCCCTCCACTTT. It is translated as CASSLSNSYNSPLHF.

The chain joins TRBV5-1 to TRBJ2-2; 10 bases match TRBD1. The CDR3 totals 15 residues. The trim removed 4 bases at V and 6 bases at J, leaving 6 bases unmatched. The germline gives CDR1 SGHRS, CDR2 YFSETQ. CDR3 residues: CASSGGQGVSGELFF. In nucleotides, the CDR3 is TGCGCCAGCAGCGGCGGACAGGGGGTATCCGGGGAGCTGTTTTTT.

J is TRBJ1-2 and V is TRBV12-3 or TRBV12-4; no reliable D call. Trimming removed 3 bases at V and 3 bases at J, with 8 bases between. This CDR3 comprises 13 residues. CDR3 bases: TGTGCCAGCAGTTTGCGGATGGACTATGGCTACACCTTC. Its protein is CASSLRMDYGYTF.

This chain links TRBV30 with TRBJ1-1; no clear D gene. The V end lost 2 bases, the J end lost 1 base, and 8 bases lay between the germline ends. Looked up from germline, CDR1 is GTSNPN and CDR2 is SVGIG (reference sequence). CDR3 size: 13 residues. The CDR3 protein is CAWSRGPNTEAFF. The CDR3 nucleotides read TGTGCCTGGAGTAGAGGTCCGAACACTGAAGCTTTCTTT. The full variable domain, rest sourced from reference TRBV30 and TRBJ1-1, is SQTIHQWPATLVQPVGSPLSLECTVEGTSNPNLYWYRQAAGRGLQLLFYSVGIGQISSEVPQNLSASRPQDRQFILSSKKLLLSDSGFYLCAWSRGPNTEAFFGQGTRLTVV.

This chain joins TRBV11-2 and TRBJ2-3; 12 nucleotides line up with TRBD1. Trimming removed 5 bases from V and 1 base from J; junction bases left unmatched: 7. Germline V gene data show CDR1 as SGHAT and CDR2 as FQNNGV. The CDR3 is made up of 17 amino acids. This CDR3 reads CASSPGDRGLGTDTQYF. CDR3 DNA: TGTGCCAGCAGCCCCGGGGACAGGGGGCTTGGCACAGATACGCAGTATTTT.